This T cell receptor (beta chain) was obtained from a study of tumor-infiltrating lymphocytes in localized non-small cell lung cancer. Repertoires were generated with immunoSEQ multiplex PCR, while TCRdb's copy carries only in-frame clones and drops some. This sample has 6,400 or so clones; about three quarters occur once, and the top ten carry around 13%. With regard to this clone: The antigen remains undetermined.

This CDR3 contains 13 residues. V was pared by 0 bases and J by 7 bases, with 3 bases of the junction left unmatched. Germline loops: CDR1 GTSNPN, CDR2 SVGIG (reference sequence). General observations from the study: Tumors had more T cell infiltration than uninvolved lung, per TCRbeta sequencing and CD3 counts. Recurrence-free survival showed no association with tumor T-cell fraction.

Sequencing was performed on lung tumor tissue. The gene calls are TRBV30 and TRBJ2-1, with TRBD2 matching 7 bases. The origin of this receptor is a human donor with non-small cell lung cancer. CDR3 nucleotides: TGTGCCTGGAGTGTCGGACTAGGTAATGAGCAGTTCTTC. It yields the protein CAWSVGLGNEQFF.